This paragraph reports one T cell receptor (beta chain). Its antigen is not known. This entry belongs to a study of T-cell memory formation after mild COVID-19. The study, taken as a whole, reports: Day 15 to 85 contractors were CD4/CD8 balanced; later expanders leaned CD4+. The finding that pre-infection memory included some responding clones suggested that cross-reactive memory joined.

Via MiXCR, TCRdb re-called the 5' RACE reads, giving one row per CDR3 protein. The sample contains about 610,000 distinct CDR3 sequences, approximately 15% of which appear only once. The CDR3 extends over 12 amino acids. V was cut by 3 bases and J by 9 bases, with 9 bases left in between. CDR1 is MGHDK, CDR2 SYGVNS, per germline. Sequences were obtained from PBMCs or a T cell subset sorted from them (not recorded which). The clonotype comes from an adult woman who had mild COVID-19 (a few samples of this study predate the infection). Cell type and time point are not known. The J gene is TRBJ2-1, the V gene TRBV25-1; no clear D. CDR3 residues: CASSDLRGEQFF. The CDR3 nucleotides are TGTGCCAGCAGTGACCTTAGAGGTGAGCAGTTCTTC.